Included here is one T cell receptor (beta chain) sequence, with context. TCRdb's table, derived via immunoSEQ multiplex PCR, lists solely in-frame clones and lacks some. Altogether 50,000 to 85,000 clones are present, roughly 80% being singletons, with the ten largest covering 2.5%. Germline CDR1 is KGHSH and CDR2 is LQKENI. Trimming left V 1 base short and J 0 bases short, with 7 bases between. The CDR3 length is 15 residues. The entry originates in a study of OX40 agonist ivuxolimab in advanced cancers. At the level of the study: Every 2 weeks, patients received ivuxolimab intravenously, dosed at 0.01 to 10 mg/kg.

The sample here was CD4+ or CD8+ T cells sorted from blood, taken in a trial of the OX40 agonist ivuxolimab. This clonotype originated in an adult with an advanced solid tumor such as melanoma, head and neck, liver or kidney cancer. The genes are TRBV18 and TRBJ1-3; perhaps TRBD1 as D (5 bases). CDR3 sequence: CASSPRGDSGNTIYF. CDR3 DNA sequence: TGTGCCAGCTCACCACGGGGCGACTCTGGAAACACCATATATTTT.